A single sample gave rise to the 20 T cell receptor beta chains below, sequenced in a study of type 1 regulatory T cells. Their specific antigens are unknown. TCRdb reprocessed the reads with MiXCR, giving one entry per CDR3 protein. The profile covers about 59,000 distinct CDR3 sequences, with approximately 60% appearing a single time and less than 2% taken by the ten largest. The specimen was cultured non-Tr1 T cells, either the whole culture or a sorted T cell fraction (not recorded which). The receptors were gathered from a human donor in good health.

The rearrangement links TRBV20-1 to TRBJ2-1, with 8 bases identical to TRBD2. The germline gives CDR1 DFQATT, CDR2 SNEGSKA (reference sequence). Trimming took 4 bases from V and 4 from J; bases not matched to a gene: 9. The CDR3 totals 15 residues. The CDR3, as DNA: TGCAGTGCTATAATCCCGGGAGGGAAATACAATGAGCAGTTCTTC. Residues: CSAIIPGGKYNEQFF.

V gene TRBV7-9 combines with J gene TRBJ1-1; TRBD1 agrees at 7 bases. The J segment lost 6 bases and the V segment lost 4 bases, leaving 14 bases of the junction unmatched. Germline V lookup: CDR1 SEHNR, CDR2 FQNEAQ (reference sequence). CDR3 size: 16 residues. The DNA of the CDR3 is TGTGCCAGCAGCTCCCTCGACGTGACAGGGAGGGCTGAAGCTTTCTTT. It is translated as CASSSLDVTGRAEAFF.

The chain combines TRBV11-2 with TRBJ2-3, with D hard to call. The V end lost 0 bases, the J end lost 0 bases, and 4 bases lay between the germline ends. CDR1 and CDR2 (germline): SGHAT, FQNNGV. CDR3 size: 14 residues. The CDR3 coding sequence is TGTGCCAGCAGCTTAGAACGCAGCACAGATACGCAGTATTTT. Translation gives CASSLERSTDTQYF.

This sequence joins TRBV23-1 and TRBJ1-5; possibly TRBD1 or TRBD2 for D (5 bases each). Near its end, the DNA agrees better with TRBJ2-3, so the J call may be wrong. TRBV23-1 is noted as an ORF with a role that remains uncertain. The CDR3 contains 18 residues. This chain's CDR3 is CASSQSRWSGYPRQPQYF. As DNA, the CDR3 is TGCGCCAGCAGTCAATCTCGGTGGAGCGGATACCCCAGACAGCCCCAGTATTTT.

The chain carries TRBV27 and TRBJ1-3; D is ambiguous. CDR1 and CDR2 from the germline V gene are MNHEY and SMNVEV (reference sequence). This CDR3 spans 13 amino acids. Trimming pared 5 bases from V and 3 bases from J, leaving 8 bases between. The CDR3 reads CASSPFDGNTIYF. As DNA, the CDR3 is TGTGCCAGCAGTCCCTTTGATGGAAACACCATATATTTT.

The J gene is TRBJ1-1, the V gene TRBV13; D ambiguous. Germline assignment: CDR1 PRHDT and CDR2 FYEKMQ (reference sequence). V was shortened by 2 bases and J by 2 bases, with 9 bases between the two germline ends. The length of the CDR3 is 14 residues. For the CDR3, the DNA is TGTGCCAGCAGCTTACAGTCGACTAACACTGAAGCTTTCTTT. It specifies CASSLQSTNTEAFF. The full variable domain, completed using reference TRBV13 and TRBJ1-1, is AAGVIQSPRHLIKEKRETATLKCYPIPRHDTVYWYQQGPGQDPQFLISFYEKMQSDKGSIPDRFSAQQFSDYHSELNMSSLELGDSALYFCASSLQSTNTEAFFGQGTRLTVV.

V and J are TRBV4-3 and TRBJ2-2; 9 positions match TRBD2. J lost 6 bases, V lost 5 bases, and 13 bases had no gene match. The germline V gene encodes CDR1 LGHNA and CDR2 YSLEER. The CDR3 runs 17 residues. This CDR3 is CASSVSRTSVVSGELFF. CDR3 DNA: TGCGCCAGCAGCGTGTCCCGGACTAGCGTCGTGTCCGGGGAGCTGTTTTTT.

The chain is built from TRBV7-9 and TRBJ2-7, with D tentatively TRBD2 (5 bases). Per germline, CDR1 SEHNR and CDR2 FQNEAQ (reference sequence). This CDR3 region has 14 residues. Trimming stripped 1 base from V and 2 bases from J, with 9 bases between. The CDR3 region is CASSLERGPYEQYF. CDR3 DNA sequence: TGTGCCAGCAGCTTAGAACGAGGGCCCTACGAGCAGTACTTC.

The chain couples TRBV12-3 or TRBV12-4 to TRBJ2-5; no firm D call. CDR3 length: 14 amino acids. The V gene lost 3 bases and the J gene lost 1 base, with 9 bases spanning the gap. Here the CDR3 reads CASSFVGSQETQYF. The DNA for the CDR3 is TGTGCCAGCAGTTTTGTGGGATCCCAAGAGACCCAGTACTTC.

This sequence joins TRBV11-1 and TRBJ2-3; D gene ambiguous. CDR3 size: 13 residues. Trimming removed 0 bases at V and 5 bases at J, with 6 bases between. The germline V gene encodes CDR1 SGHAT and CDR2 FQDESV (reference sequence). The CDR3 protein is CASSLAAEDTQYF. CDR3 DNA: TGTGCCAGCAGCTTAGCAGCCGAAGATACGCAGTATTTT.

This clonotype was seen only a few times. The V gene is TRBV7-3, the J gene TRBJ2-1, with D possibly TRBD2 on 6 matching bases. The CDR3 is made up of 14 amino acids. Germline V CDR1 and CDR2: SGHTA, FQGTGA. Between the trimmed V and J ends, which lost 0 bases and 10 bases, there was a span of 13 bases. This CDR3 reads CASSLTVMAGEQFF. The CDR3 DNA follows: TGTGCCAGCAGCTTAACGGTAATGGCGGGGGAGCAGTTCTTC.

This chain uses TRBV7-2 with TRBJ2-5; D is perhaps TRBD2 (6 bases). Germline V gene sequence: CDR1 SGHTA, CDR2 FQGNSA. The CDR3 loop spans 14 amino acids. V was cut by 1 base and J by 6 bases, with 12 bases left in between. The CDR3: CASSLVTSRQTQYF. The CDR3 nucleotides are TGTGCCAGCAGCTTAGTAACTAGCAGGCAGACCCAGTACTTC.

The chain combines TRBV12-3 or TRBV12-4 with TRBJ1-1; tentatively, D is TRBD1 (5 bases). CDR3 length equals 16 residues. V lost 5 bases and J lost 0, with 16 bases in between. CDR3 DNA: TGTGCCAGCAGTATCCCCGAAGCGGGGGTGAACACTGAAGCTTTCTTT. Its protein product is CASSIPEAGVNTEAFF.

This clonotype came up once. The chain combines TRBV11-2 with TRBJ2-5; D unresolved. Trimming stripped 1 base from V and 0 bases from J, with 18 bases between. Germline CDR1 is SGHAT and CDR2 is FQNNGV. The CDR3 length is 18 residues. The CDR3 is CASSLGGFDTWYQETQYF. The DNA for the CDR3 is TGTGCCAGCAGCTTAGGGGGTTTCGACACTTGGTACCAAGAGACCCAGTACTTC.

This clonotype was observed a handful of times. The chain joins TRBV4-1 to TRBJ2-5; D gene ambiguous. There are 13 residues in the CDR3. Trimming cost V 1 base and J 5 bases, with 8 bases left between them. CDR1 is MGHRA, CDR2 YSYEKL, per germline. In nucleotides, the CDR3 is TGCGCCAGCAGCCAAGCCCCGAGGGAGACCCAGTACTTC. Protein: CASSQAPRETQYF.

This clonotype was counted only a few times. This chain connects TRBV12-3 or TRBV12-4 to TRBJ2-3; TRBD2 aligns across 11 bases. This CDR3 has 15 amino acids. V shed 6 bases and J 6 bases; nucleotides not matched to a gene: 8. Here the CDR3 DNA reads TGTGCCAGCAGCTTTCAGACTAGCGGGAAGGATACGCAGTATTTT. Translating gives CASSFQTSGKDTQYF.

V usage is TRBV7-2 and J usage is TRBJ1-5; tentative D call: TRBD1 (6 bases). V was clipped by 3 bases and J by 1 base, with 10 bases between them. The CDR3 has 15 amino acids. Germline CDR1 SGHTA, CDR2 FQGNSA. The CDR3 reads CASSFLRGSNQPQHF. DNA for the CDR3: TGTGCCAGCAGCTTTCTCAGGGGAAGCAATCAGCCCCAGCATTTT.

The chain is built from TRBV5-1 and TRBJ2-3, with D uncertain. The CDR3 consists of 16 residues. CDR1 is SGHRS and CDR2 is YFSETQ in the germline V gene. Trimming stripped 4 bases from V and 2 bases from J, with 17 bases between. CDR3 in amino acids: CASSRGSTTITDTQYF. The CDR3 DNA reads TGCGCCAGCAGCCGTGGGTCGACAACTATCACAGATACGCAGTATTTT. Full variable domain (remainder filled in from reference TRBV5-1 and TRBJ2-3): KAGVTQTPRYLIKTRGQQVTLSCSPISGHRSVSWYQQTPGQGLQFLFEYFSETQRNKGNFPGRFSGRQFSNSRSEMNVSTLELGDSALYLCASSRGSTTITDTQYFGPGTRLTVL.

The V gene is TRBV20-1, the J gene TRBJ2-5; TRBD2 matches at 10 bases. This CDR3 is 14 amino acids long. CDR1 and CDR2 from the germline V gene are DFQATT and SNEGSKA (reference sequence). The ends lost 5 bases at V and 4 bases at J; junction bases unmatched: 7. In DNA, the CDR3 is TGCAGTGCTCAAGCGGGAGGGCCGGCAGAGACCCAGTACTTC. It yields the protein CSAQAGGPAETQYF.

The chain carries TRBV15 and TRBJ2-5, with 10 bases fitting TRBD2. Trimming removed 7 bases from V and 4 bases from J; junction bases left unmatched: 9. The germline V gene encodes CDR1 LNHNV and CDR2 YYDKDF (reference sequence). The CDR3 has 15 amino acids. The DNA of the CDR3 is TGTGCCACCAATAGCTTGGGACTAGCGTTAGAGACCCAGTACTTC. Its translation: CATNSLGLALETQYF.